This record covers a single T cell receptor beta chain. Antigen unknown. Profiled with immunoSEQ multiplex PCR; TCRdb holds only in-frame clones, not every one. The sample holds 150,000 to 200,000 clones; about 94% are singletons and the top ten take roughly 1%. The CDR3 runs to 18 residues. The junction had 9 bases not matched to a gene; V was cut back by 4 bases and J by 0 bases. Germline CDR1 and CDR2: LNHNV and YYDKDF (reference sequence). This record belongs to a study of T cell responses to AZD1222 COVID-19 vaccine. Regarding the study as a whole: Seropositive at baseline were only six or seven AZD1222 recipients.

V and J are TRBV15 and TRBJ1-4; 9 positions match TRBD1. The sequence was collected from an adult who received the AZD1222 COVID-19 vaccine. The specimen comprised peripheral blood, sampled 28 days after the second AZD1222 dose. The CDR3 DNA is TGTGCCACCAGCACACGGGGACAGGGCCAAGCAACTAATGAAAAACTGTTTTTT. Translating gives CATSTRGQGQATNEKLFF.